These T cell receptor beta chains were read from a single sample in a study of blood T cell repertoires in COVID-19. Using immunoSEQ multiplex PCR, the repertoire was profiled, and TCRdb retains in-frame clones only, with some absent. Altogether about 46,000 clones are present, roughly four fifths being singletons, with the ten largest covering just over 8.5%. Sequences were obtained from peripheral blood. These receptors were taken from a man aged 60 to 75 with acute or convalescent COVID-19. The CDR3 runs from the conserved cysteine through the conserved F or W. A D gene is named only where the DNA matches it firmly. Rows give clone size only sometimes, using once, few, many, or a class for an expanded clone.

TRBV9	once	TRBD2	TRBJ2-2	TGTGCCAGCAGTCTTAGCGGGGGGCCCACCGGGGAGCTGTTTTTT	CASSLSGGPTGELFF
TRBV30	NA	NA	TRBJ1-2	TGTGCCTGGAGTGTAGGGACAAACTATGGCTACACCTTC	CAWSVGTNYGYTF
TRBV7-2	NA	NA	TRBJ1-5	TGTGCCAGCAGCTTCGACAGCGTGAACAATCAGCCCCAGCATTTT	CASSFDSVNNQPQHF
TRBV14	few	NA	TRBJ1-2	TGTGCCAGCAGTCAGTCGGGGGTCGAATACTATGGCTACACCTTC	CASSQSGVEYYGYTF
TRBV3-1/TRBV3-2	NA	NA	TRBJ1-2	TGTGCCAGCAGCCAAGAACCAGGGGCCACCTATGGCTACACCTTC	CASSQEPGATYGYTF
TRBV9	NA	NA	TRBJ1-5	TGTGCCAGCAGCTCAACAGGGCTCAATCAGCCCCAGCATTTT	CASSSTGLNQPQHF
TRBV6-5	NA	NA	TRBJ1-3	TGTGCCAGCAGGTCGGGGAGGACTGGAAACACCATATATTTT	CASRSGRTGNTIYF
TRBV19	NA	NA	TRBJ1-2	TGTGCCAGTAGTCGCGGACAGATTAACTATGGCTACACCTTC	CASSRGQINYGYTF
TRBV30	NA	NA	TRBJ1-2	TGTGCCTGGAGGGCACTACCCAAGGGCTACACCTTC	CAWRALPKGYTF
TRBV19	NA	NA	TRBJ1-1	TGTGCCAGTAGTATGGTAGGCGGGATGAACACTGAAGCTTTCTTT	CASSMVGGMNTEAFF
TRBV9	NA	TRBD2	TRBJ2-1	TGTGCCAGCGCCGGGAGGGCGGGAGACTACAATGAGCAGTTCTTC	CASAGRAGDYNEQFF
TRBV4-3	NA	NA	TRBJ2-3	TGCGCCAGCAGCCAAGATCATGGCAGGGTGGGGGATACGCAGTATTTT	CASSQDHGRVGDTQYF
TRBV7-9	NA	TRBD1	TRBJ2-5	TGTGCCAGCAGCTTAGTAGGACAGGGGGCTACCCAGTACTTC	CASSLVGQGATQYF
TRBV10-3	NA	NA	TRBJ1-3	TGTGCCACCGAGGACTCTGGAAACACCATATATTTT	CATEDSGNTIYF
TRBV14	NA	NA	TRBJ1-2	TGTGCCAGCAGCCAAGACGCCCTGGGTCGCGGAGGCTACACCTTC	CASSQDALGRGGYTF